This TCR beta chain stems from a study of T cell responses to AZD1222 COVID-19 vaccine. Study results and caveats: Donors were largely white British and mainly female; clonal diversity was possibly underestimated.

The CDR3 is made up of 15 amino acids. Trimming removed 0 bases at V and 9 bases at J, with 20 bases between. Germline assignment: CDR1 SQVTM and CDR2 ANQGSEA. This table comes from immunoSEQ multiplex PCR, and its TCRdb copy is limited to in-frame clones, with some not included. The sample shows fewer than 120,000 clones, about 85% of them seen only once. For this clone: The antigen is not known.

This chain links TRBV29-1 with TRBJ1-2, with D possibly matching TRBD1 (5 bases). This specimen consisted of peripheral blood, obtained on day 0 of AZD1222 vaccination. The receptor was isolated from an adult in good health. CDR3 in DNA: TGCAGCGTTGAAGATCTTCGGGGCACGAGTTTGAGCTACACCTTC. The encoded protein is CSVEDLRGTSLSYTF.